These T cell receptor beta chains were read from a single sample in a study of blood T cell repertoires in COVID-19. TCRdb keeps only in-frame clones here, not all; method: immunoSEQ multiplex PCR. This sample carries some 220,000 clones, 75% to 85% of them seen once, and the ten largest clones take 5.1%. Sequenced input: peripheral blood. These TCRs come from a man aged 50 to 59 with COVID-19, enrolled during active disease. The CDR3 runs from the conserved cysteine through the conserved F or W. Fields, in order: clone size, CDR3 length, J gene, V gene, D gene, CDR3 DNA, CDR3 protein. D genes are given only for firm matches. The size field is filled for only some rows; it gives once, few, many or a size class.

. | 14 | TRBJ1-1 | TRBV6-2/TRBV6-3 | . | TGTGCCAGCAGTTGGAGGGATTTGAACACTGAAGCTTTCTTT | CASSWRDLNTEAFF
. | 13 | TRBJ2-7 | TRBV6-6 | TRBD1 | TGTGCCAGCAGTTACCAGACCGGGACAGCGGATTACTTC | CASSYQTGTADYF
. | 15 | TRBJ2-7 | TRBV7-3 | . | TGTGCCAGCAGCTTAAGTGGCCCTGAGGACTACGAGCAGTACTTC | CASSLSGPEDYEQYF
. | 13 | TRBJ2-7 | TRBV6-2/TRBV6-3 | . | TGTGCCAGCAGTCCAGGGGTTCAGTACGAGCAGTACTTC | CASSPGVQYEQYF
. | 13 | TRBJ2-2 | TRBV9 | . | TGTGCCAGCAGCGTAGTTTTAGCCGGGGAGCTGTTTTTT | CASSVVLAGELFF
. | 13 | TRBJ2-1 | TRBV9 | TRBD2 | TGTGCCAGCACGGGGGGCTCCTACAATGAGCAGTTCTTC | CASTGGSYNEQFF
. | 13 | TRBJ1-2 | TRBV4-1 | TRBD1 | TGCGCCAGCAGCCAAGGACAGGGCTATGGCTACACCTTC | CASSQGQGYGYTF
. | 15 | TRBJ2-1 | TRBV11-3 | TRBD2 | TGTGCCAGCAGCTTACTAGCGGGGGGGCAGGGTGAGCAGTTCTTC | CASSLLAGGQGEQFF
. | 11 | TRBJ1-5 | TRBV28 | . | TGTGCCAGCAGTTACGGTCAGCCCCAGCATTTT | CASSYGQPQHF
. | 17 | TRBJ1-4 | TRBV11-2 | TRBD1 | TGTGCCAGCACCCGACAGGGGGCTTTTGCGTCTAATGAAAAACTGTTTTTT | CASTRQGAFASNEKLFF
. | 17 | TRBJ2-2 | TRBV9 | . | TGTGCCAGCAGCGTAGCTGGGAGCCCCTGGAGGACCGGGGAGCTGTTTTTT | CASSVAGSPWRTGELFF
. | 14 | TRBJ2-7 | TRBV18 | TRBD1 | TGTGCCAGCTCACCGCGAGACAGGGGCAACGAGCAGTACTTC | CASSPRDRGNEQYF
. | 15 | TRBJ1-2 | TRBV9 | . | TGTGCCAGCAGCGTAGGCGGCAGGGCGAACTATGGCTACACCTTC | CASSVGGRANYGYTF
few | 11 | TRBJ1-1 | TRBV20-1 | . | TGCAGTGCAAACAGGGTTTCTGAAGCTTTCTTT | CSANRVSEAFF
. | 11 | TRBJ1-2 | TRBV12-3/TRBV12-4 | . | TGTGCCAGCAGTCCCCTTAATGGCTACACCTTC | CASSPLNGYTF
. | 19 | TRBJ2-3 | TRBV5-8 | TRBD2 | TGTGCCAGCCGGGGGAGACTAGCGGGGGGAACGCTCGGCACAGATACGCAGTATTTT | CASRGRLAGGTLGTDTQYF
once | 13 | TRBJ1-5 | TRBV29-1 | . | TGCAGCGTTGAAGGGCAGTTCAATCAGCCCCAGCATTTT | CSVEGQFNQPQHF
once | 15 | TRBJ2-6 | TRBV5-1 | . | TGCGCCAGCAGCTTGTCCTTCTCTGGGGCCAACGTCCTGACTTTC | CASSLSFSGANVLTF
. | 15 | TRBJ2-1 | TRBV3-1/TRBV3-2 | TRBD2 | TGTGCCAGCAGCCAAGGGCAGGGACTATACAATGAGCAGTTCTTC | CASSQGQGLYNEQFF
. | 14 | TRBJ2-2 | TRBV2 | . | TGTGCCAGCAGTCCTGGTCCCGCGTTGGGGGAGCTGTTTTTT | CASSPGPALGELFF
. | 15 | TRBJ1-6 | TRBV4-2 | . | TGTGCCAGCAGCCAGGAGGTCGGGGGTAATTCACCCCTCCACTTT | CASSQEVGGNSPLHF
. | 14 | TRBJ2-7 | TRBV6-2/TRBV6-3 | TRBD1 | TGTGCCAGCAGTACGACAGGGGGATATTACGAGCAGTACTTC | CASSTTGGYYEQYF
. | 14 | TRBJ1-5 | TRBV6-2/TRBV6-3 | . | TGTGCCAGCAGTTACGCCCCCCCGGGGCAGCCCCAGCATTTT | CASSYAPPGQPQHF
. | 17 | TRBJ2-3 | TRBV24-1 | . | TGTGCCACCAGTGATTGGGGAAGGGGGGGCCGCACAGATACGCAGTATTTT | CATSDWGRGGRTDTQYF
few | 14 | TRBJ1-1 | TRBV2 | TRBD1 | TGTGCCAGCAGTGTTACAGGGGGATACTTTGAAGCTTTCTTT | CASSVTGGYFEAFF
once | 13 | TRBJ2-3 | TRBV13 | . | TGTGCCAGCAGCTTAGGGGCCACAGATACGCAGTATTTT | CASSLGATDTQYF
once | 14 | TRBJ2-3 | TRBV12-5 | . | TGTGCTAGTGACGCTTCTGTTGGGCCAGATACGCAGTATTTT | CASDASVGPDTQYF
once | 14 | TRBJ2-7 | TRBV3-1/TRBV3-2 | TRBD2 | TGTGCCAGCAGCCGGAGCGGGGGGGCCTACGAGCAGTACTTC | CASSRSGGAYEQYF
. | 17 | TRBJ2-1 | TRBV7-8 | TRBD1 | TGTGCCAGCAGCCCACTAGAGTGGCCGGGACAGGGGAATGAGCAGTTCTTC | CASSPLEWPGQGNEQFF
. | 13 | TRBJ2-1 | TRBV7-2 | . | TGTGCCAGCAAGCAACTCCTTCCCAATGAGCAGTTCTTC | CASKQLLPNEQFF
. | 16 | TRBJ2-3 | TRBV7-2 | . | TGTGCCAGCAGCTCCCAGCGGTGGTCTAGCACAGATACGCAGTATTTT | CASSSQRWSSTDTQYF
. | 13 | TRBJ2-5 | TRBV7-9 | . | TGTGCCAGCAGCTGGGGGGAGCGGGAGACCCAGTACTTC | CASSWGERETQYF
. | 17 | TRBJ1-6 | TRBV11-2 | . | TGTGCCAGCAGCCCAATCCCCCTCACAGGGCCTAATTCACCCCTCCACTTT | CASSPIPLTGPNSPLHF
. | 14 | TRBJ2-1 | TRBV11-2 | . | TGTGCCAGCGCTTACGCGACAGTCTACAATGAGCAGTTCTTC | CASAYATVYNEQFF
medium-sized | 15 | TRBJ1-2 | TRBV6-2/TRBV6-3 | TRBD1 | TGTGCCAGCAGCGACCCACCGGGACAGGGCCCTGGCTACACCTTC | CASSDPPGQGPGYTF
. | 11 | TRBJ1-1 | TRBV30 | TRBD1 | TGTGCCTGGAGCAGGGGGATTGAAGCTTTCTTT | CAWSRGIEAFF
. | 12 | TRBJ1-1 | TRBV5-1 | TRBD1 | TGCGCCAGCAGCATACAGGGGGATGAAGCTTTCTTT | CASSIQGDEAFF
. | 16 | TRBJ1-1 | TRBV4-2 | TRBD1 | TGTGCCAGCAGCCGAAGTGGTAGGACAGGGGGAACTGAAGCTTTCTTT | CASSRSGRTGGTEAFF
. | 17 | TRBJ2-2 | TRBV5-1 | . | TGCGCCAGCAGCACCGGCCCAGGGGCCATAAACACCGGGGAGCTGTTTTTT | CASSTGPGAINTGELFF
many | 17 | TRBJ2-3 | TRBV5-1 | TRBD2 | TGCGCCAGCAGCCGGTTGGCTAGCGGGGGGGCGACAGATACGCAGTATTTT | CASSRLASGGATDTQYF
. | 12 | TRBJ2-7 | TRBV30 | . | TGTGCCTGGCTGAGTAGAGGGAGCGAGCAGTACTTC | CAWLSRGSEQYF
. | 19 | TRBJ2-3 | TRBV6-2/TRBV6-3 | TRBD2 | TGTGCCAGCAGTTATTCCAGAGGGACTAGCGGGGGACGCACAGATACGCAGTATTTT | CASSYSRGTSGGRTDTQYF
few | 12 | TRBJ2-5 | TRBV23-1 | . | TGCGCCAGCACCGAGAGCGAAGAGACCCAGTACTTC | CASTESEETQYF
. | 15 | TRBJ1-1 | TRBV10-1 | TRBD1 | TGCGCCAGCAGCCCGAGACAGGGGAAGGGCACTGAAGCTTTCTTT | CASSPRQGKGTEAFF
. | 13 | TRBJ1-5 | TRBV19 | . | TGTGCCAGTAGTATAGACGGGGATCAGCCCCAGCATTTT | CASSIDGDQPQHF
. | 13 | TRBJ2-7 | TRBV11-2 | . | TGTGCCAGCAAGTATGGCAACTCCTACGAGCAGTACTTC | CASKYGNSYEQYF
. | 15 | TRBJ2-1 | TRBV5-4 | . | TGTGCCAGCAGCTTGGATTATGGACTCTGGAATGAGCAGTTCTTC | CASSLDYGLWNEQFF